This T cell receptor (beta chain) stems from a study of blood T cell repertoires in COVID-19. As originally analysed: Counts of nucleated cells, estimated from reference gene primer amplification, were obtained. Sequencing used immunoSEQ multiplex PCR; TCRdb keeps in-frame clones, though not all of them. V, J and clone size are taken as reported in that table, and D and trimming were inferred from the DNA itself. Found here are approximately 300,000 clones, roughly 90% of them singletons; the top ten hold just under 9.5%. Residents of 24 US areas, aged about 18 to 95 years, made up the participants. Participants were placed into cohorts based on the clinical history they reported. Two negative PCRs, clearance, or symptom resolution were required of recovered Cohort 3 donors. Sequencing was performed on PBMCs or T cells enriched from blood (not recorded which). This clonotype originated in a woman aged 30 to 39 who had recovered from COVID-19.

CDR3 nucleotide sequence: TGTGCCAGCAGGTCGACAGGGGGTAACACTGAAGCTTTCTTT. Its translation: CASRSTGGNTEAFF. The rearrangement uses TRBV7-3 and TRBJ1-1, with 9 bases identical to TRBD1. CDR1 and CDR2 (germline): SGHTA, FQGTGA. V lost 6 bases and J lost 2; bases outside the gene matches: 4. This CDR3 is built from 14 residues.